This T cell receptor (beta chain) was obtained from a study of graft-versus-host responses after intestinal transplantation. Study-level information: Recipients were all induced with anti-thymocyte globulin, then given tacrolimus and steroids for approximately three years. Study-level points and caveats: Peak levels of circulating GvH clones tracked with early post-transplant HvG declines. When patients had graft-donor T cell macrochimerism, their allografts held high graft-versus-host to host-versus-graft clonal ratios. Recipient marrow contained GvH clones, some of which appeared first in ileum or blood.

On this clone itself: Antigen unknown.

Repertoires were generated with immunoSEQ multiplex PCR, while TCRdb's copy carries only in-frame clones and drops some. The table includes some 96,000 clones, roughly 84% detected once. With V trimmed by 1 base and J by 4 bases, 3 bases remained unmatched. Germline CDR1 SGHRS, CDR2 YFSETQ. The CDR3 runs to 15 residues. The chain has TRBV5-1 and TRBJ2-5, with 11 bases identical to TRBD1. The specimen was unstimulated CD4+ T cells sorted from spleen or lymph node cells, collected before transplant. The sequence derives from a human donor who was the organ donor for an intestinal transplant. This CDR3 reads CASSLLGTGGETQYF. CDR3 bases: TGCGCCAGCAGCTTGCTTGGGACAGGGGGAGAGACCCAGTACTTC.